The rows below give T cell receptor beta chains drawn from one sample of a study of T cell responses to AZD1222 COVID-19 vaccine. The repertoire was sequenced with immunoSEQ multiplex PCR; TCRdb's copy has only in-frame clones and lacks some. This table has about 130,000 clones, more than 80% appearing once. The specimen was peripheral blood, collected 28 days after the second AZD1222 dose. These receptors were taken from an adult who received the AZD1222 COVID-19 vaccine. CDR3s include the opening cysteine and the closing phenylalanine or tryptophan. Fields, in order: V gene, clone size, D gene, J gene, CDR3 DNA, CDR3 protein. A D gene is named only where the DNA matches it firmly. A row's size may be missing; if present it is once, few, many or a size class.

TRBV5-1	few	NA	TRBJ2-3	TGCGCCAGCAGCCCCAGTTTGGATACGCAGTATTTT	CASSPSLDTQYF
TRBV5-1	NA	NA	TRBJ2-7	TGCGCCAGCAGCCCAGCTGGCCTGGAGCAGTACTTC	CASSPAGLEQYF
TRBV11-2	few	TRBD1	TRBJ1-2	TGTGCCAGCAGCTTAGACCAACAGGGGGCCTATGGCTACACCTTC	CASSLDQQGAYGYTF
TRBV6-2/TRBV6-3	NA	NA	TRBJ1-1	TGTGCCAGCAGTTTGAAAACAGGGAGGACTGAAGCTTTCTTT	CASSLKTGRTEAFF
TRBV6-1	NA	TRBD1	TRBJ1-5	TGTGCCAGCAGTGAGACAGGGCAGCAGCCCCAGCATTTT	CASSETGQQPQHF
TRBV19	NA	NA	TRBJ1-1	TGTGCCAGTAGTATTTCGGATGCTGCCTTTTTCACTGAAGCTTTCTTT	CASSISDAAFFTEAFF
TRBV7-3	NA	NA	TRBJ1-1	TGTGCCAGCAGCAAGGACATCGCTGAAGCTTTCTTT	CASSKDIAEAFF
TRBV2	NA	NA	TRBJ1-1	TGTGCCAGCGTTCCCCGGGGGCGTAGCACTGAAGCTTTCTTT	CASVPRGRSTEAFF
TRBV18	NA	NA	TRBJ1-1	TGTGCCAGCTCACCTAAAGAGGGGATGAACACTGAAGCTTTCTTT	CASSPKEGMNTEAFF
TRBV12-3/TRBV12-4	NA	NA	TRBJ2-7	TGTGCCAGCAGTTTTCGGGGGGCCAGTGAGCAGTACTTC	CASSFRGASEQYF
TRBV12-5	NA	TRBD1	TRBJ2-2	TGTGCTAGTGGTCCGAGGACAGGGAGAACCGGGGAGCTGTTTTTT	CASGPRTGRTGELFF
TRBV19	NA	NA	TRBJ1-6	TGTGCCAGTAGTTCGGCCTATAATTCACCCCTCCACTTT	CASSSAYNSPLHF
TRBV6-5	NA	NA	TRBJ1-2	TGTGCCAGCAGTAGAGGGGTTTCTGGTGGCTACACCTTC	CASSRGVSGGYTF
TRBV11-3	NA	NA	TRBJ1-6	TGTGCCAGCAGCTTAAACGCAAATTCACCCCTCCACTTT	CASSLNANSPLHF
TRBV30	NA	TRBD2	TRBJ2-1	TGTGCCTGGAGTGTACTAGCGGGGGGGCGCGAGCAGTTCTTC	CAWSVLAGGREQFF
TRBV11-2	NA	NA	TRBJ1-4	TGTGCCAGCAGCCTCCCGCCCGGGACTAATGAAAAACTGTTTTTT	CASSLPPGTNEKLFF
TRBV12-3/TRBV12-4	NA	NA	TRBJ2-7	TGTGCCAGCAGTGGGACTCCTACCTACGAGCAGTACTTC	CASSGTPTYEQYF
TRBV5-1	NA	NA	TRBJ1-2	TGCGCCAGCAGCTGGACGTTAGGTGGCTACACCTTC	CASSWTLGGYTF
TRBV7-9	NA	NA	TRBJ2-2	TGTGCCAGCAGCCCTATACCAGACGTGAGCACCCGGGAGCTGTTTTTT	CASSPIPDVSTRELFF
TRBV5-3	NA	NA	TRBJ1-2	TGTGCCAGAAGCCCCGGAACGGACGGGATTCCTAACTATGGCTACACCTTC	CARSPGTDGIPNYGYTF
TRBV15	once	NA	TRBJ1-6	TGTGCCACCAGCAGAGACCCTCTCCAGGCTAATTCACCCCTCCACTTT	CATSRDPLQANSPLHF
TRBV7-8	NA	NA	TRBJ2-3	TGTGCCAGCAGCCTCGCCGGGGCTAGCACAGATACGCAGTATTTT	CASSLAGASTDTQYF
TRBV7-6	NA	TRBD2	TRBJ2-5	TGTGCCAGCAGCACTAGCGGGGGGGCCGGGGAGACCCAGTACTTC	CASSTSGGAGETQYF
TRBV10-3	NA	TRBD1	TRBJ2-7	TGTGCCATCCGGGACAGGACCTACGAGCAGTACTTC	CAIRDRTYEQYF
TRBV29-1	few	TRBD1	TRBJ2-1	TGCAGCGTTGGAGGCGCAGGGGGCTGGAATGAGCAGTTCTTC	CSVGGAGGWNEQFF
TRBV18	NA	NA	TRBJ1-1	TGTGCCAGCTCACCACCCAGACAGGCTCGGGTCGCTGAAGCTTTCTTT	CASSPPRQARVAEAFF
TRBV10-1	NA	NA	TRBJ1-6	TGCGCCAGCAGTGAGTCGCTCCGGTCACCCCTCCACTTT	CASSESLRSPLHF
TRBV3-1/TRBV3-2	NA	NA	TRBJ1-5	TGTGCCAGCAGCCAAGGACCGGGGGGCAATCAGCCCCAGCATTTT	CASSQGPGGNQPQHF
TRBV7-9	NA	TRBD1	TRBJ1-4	TGTGCCAGCAGCTTAGGGCTACAGGGGGCGTCCGGGTTGGAAAAACTGTTTTTT	CASSLGLQGASGLEKLFF
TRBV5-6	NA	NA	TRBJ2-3	TGTGCCAGCAGCCTAAAGGGACTGTCGACTAGCACAGATACGCAGTATTTT	CASSLKGLSTSTDTQYF
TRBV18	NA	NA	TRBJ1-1	TGTGCCAGCTCCGAGATGGAACCGGGTCTTAACACTGAAGCTTTCTTT	CASSEMEPGLNTEAFF
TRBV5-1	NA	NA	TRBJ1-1	TGCGCCAGCAGCTTGAGGGGGGAGGCCACTGAAGCTTTCTTT	CASSLRGEATEAFF
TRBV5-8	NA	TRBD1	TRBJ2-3	TGTGCCAGCAGCGTGACAGGGGGCGGTCGGACAGATACGCAGTATTTT	CASSVTGGGRTDTQYF
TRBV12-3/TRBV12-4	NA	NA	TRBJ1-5	TGTGCCAGCTCAGGGTCGGGCAATCAGCCCCAGCATTTT	CASSGSGNQPQHF
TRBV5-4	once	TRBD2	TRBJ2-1	TGTGCCAGCAGCTTGCGGCTAGCGGAAAACAATGAGCAGTTCTTC	CASSLRLAENNEQFF
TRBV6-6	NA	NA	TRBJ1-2	TGTGCCAGCACTTACCTCCAGGCGGAGGAGGGGTATGGCTACACCTTC	CASTYLQAEEGYGYTF
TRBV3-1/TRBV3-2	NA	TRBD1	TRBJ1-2	TGTGCCAGCAGCCTTCGACAGGGTTCGGGCTACACCTTC	CASSLRQGSGYTF
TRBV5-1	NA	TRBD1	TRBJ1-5	TGCGCCAGCAGCTGGGGACAGAATCAGCCCCAGCATTTT	CASSWGQNQPQHF
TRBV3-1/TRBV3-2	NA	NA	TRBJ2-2	TGTGCCAGCAGCCAAGGCGACAGTTACACCGGGGAGCTGTTTTTT	CASSQGDSYTGELFF
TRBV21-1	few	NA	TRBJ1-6	TGTGCCAGCAGCACGGCGGGGGCGCGTAATTCACCCCTCCACTTT	CASSTAGARNSPLHF
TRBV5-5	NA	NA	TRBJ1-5	TGTGCCAGCAGCTTGGATCGAGGCTATAGCAATCAGCCCCAGCATTTT	CASSLDRGYSNQPQHF
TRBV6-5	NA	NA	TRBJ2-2	TGTGCCGGCGGTCCCTTAGCCACCGGGGAGCTGTTTTTT	CAGGPLATGELFF
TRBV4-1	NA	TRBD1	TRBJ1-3	TGCGCCAGCAGCCAATGGACAGGGACTGGAAACACCATATATTTT	CASSQWTGTGNTIYF
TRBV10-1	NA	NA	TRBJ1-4	TGCGCCAGCAGTGATGGAGGGGAAGGTGAAAAACTGTTTTTT	CASSDGGEGEKLFF
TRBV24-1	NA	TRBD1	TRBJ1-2	TGTGCCACCAGTGCCAGGGGGCGCGGCTACACCTTC	CATSARGRGYTF
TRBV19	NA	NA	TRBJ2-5	TGTGCCAGTAGTACCCTCCTGGGGCGACAAGAGACCCAGTACTTC	CASSTLLGRQETQYF
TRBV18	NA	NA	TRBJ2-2	TGTGCCAGCTCACTCGGACAGCTCACCGGGGAGCTGTTTTTT	CASSLGQLTGELFF
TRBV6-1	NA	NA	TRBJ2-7	TGTGCCAGCAGTGATAGGACACTGGTCCGCGAGCAGTACTTC	CASSDRTLVREQYF